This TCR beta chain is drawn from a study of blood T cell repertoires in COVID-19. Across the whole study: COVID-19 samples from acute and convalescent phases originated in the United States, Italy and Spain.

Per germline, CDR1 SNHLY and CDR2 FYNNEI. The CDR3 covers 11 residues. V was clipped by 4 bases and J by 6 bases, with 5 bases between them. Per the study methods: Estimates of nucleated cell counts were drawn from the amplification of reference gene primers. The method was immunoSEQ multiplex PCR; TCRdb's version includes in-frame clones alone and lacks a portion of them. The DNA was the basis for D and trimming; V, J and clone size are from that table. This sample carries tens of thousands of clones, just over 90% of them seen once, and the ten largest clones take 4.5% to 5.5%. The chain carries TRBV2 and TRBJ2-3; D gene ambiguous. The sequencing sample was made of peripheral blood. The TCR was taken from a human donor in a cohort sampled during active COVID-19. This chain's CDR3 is CASSVRDTQYF. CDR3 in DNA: TGTGCCAGCAGTGTTCGGGATACGCAGTATTTT. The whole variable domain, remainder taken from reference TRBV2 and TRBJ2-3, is EPEVTQTPSHQVTQMGQEVILRCVPISNHLYFYWYRQILGQKVEFLVSFYNNEISEKSEIFDDQFSVERPDGSNFTLKIRSTKLEDSAMYFCASSVRDTQYFGPGTRLTVL.